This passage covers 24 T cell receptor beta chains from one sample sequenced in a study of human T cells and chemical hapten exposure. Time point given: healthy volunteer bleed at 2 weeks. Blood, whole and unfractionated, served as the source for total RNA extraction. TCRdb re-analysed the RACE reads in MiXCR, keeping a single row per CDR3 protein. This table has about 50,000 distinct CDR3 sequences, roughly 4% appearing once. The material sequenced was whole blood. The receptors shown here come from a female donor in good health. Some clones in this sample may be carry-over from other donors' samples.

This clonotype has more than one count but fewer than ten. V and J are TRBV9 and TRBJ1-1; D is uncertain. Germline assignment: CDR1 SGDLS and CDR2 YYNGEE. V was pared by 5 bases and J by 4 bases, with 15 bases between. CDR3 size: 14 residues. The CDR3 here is CASRPFREGTEAFF. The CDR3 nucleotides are TGTGCCAGCAGGCCATTCCGGGAGGGCACTGAAGCTTTCTTT.

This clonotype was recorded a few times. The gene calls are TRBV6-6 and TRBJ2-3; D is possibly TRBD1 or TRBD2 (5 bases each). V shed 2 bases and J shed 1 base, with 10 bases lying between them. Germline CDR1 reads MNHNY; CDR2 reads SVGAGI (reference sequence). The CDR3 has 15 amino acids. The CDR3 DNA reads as TGTGCCAGCAGTTACAGACGGGGCGGCACAGATACGCAGTATTTT. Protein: CASSYRRGGTDTQYF.

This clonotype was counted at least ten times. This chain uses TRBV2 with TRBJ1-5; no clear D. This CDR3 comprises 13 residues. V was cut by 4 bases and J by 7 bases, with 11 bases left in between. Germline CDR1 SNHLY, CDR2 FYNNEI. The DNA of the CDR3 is TGTGCCAGCAGTGGTAGGGTACTACAGCCCCAGCATTTT. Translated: CASSGRVLQPQHF.

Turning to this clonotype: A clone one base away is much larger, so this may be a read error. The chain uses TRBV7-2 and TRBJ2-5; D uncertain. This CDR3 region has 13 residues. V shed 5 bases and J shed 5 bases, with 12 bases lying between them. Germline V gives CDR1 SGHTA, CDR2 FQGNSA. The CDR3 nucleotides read TGTGCCAGCAGCATTAGTCATCATGAGACCCAGTACTTC. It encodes CASSISHHETQYF.

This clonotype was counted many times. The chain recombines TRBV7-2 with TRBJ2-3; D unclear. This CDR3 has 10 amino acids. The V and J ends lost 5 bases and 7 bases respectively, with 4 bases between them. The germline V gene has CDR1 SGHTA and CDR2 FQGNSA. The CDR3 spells CASSHNTQYF. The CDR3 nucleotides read TGTGCCAGCAGCCACAATACGCAGTATTTT.

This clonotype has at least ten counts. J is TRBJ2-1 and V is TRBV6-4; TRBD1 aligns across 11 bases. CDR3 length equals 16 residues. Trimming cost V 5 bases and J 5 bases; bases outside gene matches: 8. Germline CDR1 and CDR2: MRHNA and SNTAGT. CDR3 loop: CASSRAGGQGDNEQFF. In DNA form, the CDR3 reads TGTGCCAGCAGTCGGGCCGGGGGACAGGGGGACAATGAGCAGTTCTTC.

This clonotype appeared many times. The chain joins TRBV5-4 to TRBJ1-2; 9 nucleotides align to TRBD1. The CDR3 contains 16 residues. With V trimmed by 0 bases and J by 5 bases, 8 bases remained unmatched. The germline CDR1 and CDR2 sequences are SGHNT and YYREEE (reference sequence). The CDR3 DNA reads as TGTGCCAGCAGCTTGGCCCCGACAGGGGGATGGTATGGCTACACCTTC. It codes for CASSLAPTGGWYGYTF. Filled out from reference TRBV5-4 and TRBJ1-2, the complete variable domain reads ETGVTQSPTHLIKTRGQQVTLRCSSQSGHNTVSWYQQALGQGPQFIFQYYREEENGRGNFPPRFSGLQFPNYSSELNVNALELDDSALYLCASSLAPTGGWYGYTFGSGTRLTVV.

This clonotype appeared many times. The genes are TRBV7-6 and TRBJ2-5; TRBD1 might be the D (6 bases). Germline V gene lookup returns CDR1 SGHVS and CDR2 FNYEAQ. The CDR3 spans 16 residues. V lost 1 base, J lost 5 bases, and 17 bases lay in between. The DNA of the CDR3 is TGTGCCAGCAGCTTAGATGAAGCACAGGGTCGGGAGACCCAGTACTTC. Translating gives CASSLDEAQGRETQYF.

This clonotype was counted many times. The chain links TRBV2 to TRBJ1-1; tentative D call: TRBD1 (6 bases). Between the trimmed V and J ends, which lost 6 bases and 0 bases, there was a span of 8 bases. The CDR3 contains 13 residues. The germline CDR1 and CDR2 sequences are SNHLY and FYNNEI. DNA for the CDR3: TGTGCCAGCAGACAGGGATTGAACACTGAAGCTTTCTTT. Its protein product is CASRQGLNTEAFF.

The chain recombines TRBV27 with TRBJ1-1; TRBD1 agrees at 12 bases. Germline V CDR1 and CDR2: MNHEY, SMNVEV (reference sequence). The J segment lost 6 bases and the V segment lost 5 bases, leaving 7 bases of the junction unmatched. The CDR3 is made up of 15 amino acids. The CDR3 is CASSRGTGGNSEAFF. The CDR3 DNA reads TGTGCCAGCAGTCGGGGGACAGGGGGCAACTCTGAAGCTTTCTTT.

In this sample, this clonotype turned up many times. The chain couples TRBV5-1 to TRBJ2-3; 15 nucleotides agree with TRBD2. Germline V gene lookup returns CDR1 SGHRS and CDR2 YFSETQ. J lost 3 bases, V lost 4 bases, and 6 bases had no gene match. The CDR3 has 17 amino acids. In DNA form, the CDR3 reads TGCGCCAGCAGCCCCGGACTAGCGGGGGGGCTGACAGATACGCAGTATTTT. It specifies CASSPGLAGGLTDTQYF.

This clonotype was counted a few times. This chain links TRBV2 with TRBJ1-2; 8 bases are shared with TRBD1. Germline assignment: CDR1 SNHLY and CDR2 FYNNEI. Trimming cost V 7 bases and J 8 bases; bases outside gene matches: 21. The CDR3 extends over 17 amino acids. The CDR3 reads CASTRLNADRGGKGYTF. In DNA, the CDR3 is TGTGCCAGCACCCGTTTAAACGCCGACAGGGGAGGGAAGGGCTACACCTTC.

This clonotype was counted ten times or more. The chain's CDR3 is CASEEGGSDEQYF. The CDR3 DNA reads as TGTGCCTCAGAAGAGGGGGGATCCGACGAGCAGTACTTC. This rearrangement joins TRBV10-3 to TRBJ2-7; D might be TRBD1 or TRBD2, each matching 6 bases. The CDR3 totals 13 residues. Trimming left V 11 bases short and J 5 bases short, with 19 bases between. Per the germline V gene, CDR1 is ENHRY and CDR2 is SYGVKD.

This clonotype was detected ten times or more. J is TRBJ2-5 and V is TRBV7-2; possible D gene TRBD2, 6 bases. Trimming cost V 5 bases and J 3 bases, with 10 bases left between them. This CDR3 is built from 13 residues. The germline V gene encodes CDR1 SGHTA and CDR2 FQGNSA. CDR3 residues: CASSRSGEETQYF. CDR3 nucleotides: TGTGCCAGCAGCCGATCGGGGGAAGAGACCCAGTACTTC.

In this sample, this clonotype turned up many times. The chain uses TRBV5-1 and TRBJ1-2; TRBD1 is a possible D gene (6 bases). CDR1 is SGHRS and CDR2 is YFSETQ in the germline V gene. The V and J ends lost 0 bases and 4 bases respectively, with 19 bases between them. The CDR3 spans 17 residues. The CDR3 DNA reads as TGCGCCAGCAGCTTGGGCGACGGGGGCAGCACAGTCTATGGCTACACCTTC. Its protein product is CASSLGDGGSTVYGYTF.

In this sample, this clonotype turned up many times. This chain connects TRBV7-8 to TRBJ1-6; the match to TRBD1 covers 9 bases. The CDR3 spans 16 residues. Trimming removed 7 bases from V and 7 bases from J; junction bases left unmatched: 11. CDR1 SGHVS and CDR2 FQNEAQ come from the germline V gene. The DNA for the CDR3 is TGTGCCAGCACATTACAAAAGGGACAGGGAAATTCACCCCTCCACTTT. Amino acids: CASTLQKGQGNSPLHF.

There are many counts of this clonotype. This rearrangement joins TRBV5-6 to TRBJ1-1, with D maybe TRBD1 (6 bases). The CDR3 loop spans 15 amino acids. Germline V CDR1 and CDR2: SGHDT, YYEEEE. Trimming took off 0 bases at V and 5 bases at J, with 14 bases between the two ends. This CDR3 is CASSLGGAGRTEAFF. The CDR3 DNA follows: TGTGCCAGCAGCTTGGGGGGGGCAGGTCGGACTGAAGCTTTCTTT.

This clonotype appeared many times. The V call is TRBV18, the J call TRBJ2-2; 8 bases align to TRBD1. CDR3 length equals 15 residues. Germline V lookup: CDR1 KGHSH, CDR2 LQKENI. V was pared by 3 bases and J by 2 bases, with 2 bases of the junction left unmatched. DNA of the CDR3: TGTGCCAGCTCACCTGGGACAGGAAACACCGGGGAGCTGTTTTTT. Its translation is CASSPGTGNTGELFF.

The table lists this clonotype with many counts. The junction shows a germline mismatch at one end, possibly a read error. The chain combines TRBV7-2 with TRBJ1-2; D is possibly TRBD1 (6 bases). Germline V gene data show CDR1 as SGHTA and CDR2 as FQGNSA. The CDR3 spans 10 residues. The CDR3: CASSAAGVAF. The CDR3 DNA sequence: TGTGCCAGCAGCGCAGCAGGGGTTGCCTTC.

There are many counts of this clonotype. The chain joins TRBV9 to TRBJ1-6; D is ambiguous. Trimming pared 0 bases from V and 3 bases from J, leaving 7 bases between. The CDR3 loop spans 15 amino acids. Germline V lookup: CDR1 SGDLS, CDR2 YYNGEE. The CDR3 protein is CASSVVASYNSPLHF. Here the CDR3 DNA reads TGTGCCAGCAGCGTAGTGGCCAGCTATAATTCACCCCTCCACTTT.

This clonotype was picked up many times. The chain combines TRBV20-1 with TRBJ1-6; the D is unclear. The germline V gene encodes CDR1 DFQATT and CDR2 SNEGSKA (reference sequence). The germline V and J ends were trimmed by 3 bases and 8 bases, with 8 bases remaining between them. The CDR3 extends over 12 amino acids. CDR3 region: CSAREGYSPLHF. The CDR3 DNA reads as TGCAGTGCTAGGGAGGGTTATTCACCCCTCCACTTT.

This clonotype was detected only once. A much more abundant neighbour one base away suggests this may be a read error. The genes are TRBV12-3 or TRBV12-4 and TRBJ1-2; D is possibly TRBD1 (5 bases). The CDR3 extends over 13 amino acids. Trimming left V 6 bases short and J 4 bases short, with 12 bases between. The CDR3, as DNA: TGTGCCAGCAGCCACCCGGACACCTATGGCTACACCTTC. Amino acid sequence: CASSHPDTYGYTF.

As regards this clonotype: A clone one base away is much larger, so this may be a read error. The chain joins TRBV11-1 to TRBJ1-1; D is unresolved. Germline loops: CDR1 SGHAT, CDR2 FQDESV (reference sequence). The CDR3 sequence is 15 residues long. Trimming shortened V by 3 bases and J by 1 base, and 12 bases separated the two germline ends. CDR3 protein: CASSFWSEKNTEAFF. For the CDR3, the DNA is TGTGCCAGCAGCTTCTGGTCGGAAAAGAACACTGAAGCTTTCTTT.

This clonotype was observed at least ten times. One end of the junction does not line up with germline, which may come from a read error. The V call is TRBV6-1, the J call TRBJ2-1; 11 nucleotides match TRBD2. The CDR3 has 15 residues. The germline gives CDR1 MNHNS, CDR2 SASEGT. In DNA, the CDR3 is TGTGCCAGCAGTGAACTAGCGGGGGGTTACAACGAGCAGTTCTTC. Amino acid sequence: CASSELAGGYNEQFF.